The source of this T cell receptor (beta chain) is a study of response to subunit inactivated influenza vaccine. TCRdb re-derived calls from the RT-PCR reads in MiXCR, one entry per CDR3 protein. The table shows about 780,000 distinct CDR3 sequences, with under 20% occurring only once. This clonotype was counted at least ten times. Antigen unknown. The CDR3 covers 13 residues. Germline values: CDR1 MNHEY, CDR2 SVGEGT. V was shortened by 2 bases and J by 1 base, with 5 bases between the two germline ends. Study-wide results and limits: T cells newly recruited by each seasonal influenza vaccination are few, the authors suggested.

This sample comprised PBMCs from blood, obtained roughly 5 days after vaccination. The chain is built from TRBV6-2 or TRBV6-3 and TRBJ1-1; TRBD1 might be the D (5 bases). This TCR was recovered from a man aged 50 to 60 who received an inactivated influenza vaccine. The CDR3 coding sequence is TGTGCCAGCAGTTACGGGGGGAACACTGAAGCTTTCTTT. As protein: CASSYGGNTEAFF.